The T cell receptor beta chain under discussion was sequenced for a study of cytomegalovirus exposure and HLA in healthy donors. The PCR made use of 60 Vbeta and 13 Jbeta primers. The data were produced by immunoSEQ multiplex PCR, yet TCRdb's version contains in-frame clones alone and is incomplete. This sample has 120,000 or so clones, with 78% found just once. The V and J ends lost 4 bases and 6 bases, in that order; junction bases with no gene match: 14. CDR1 is SEHNR, CDR2 FQNEAQ, per germline (reference sequence). The CDR3 spans 17 residues. Sequenced input: PBMCs. This clonotype was obtained from a woman aged 40-49 years in good health and CMV-seronegative. The V and J genes are TRBV7-9 and TRBJ2-2, with 7 bases aligning to TRBD1. The CDR3 DNA sequence: TGTGCCAGCAGCTCCGGGACAGCAATAAATTCGGCCGGGGAGCTGTTTTTT. Protein sequence: CASSSGTAINSAGELFF.